This record looks at one TCR beta chain sequence and its context. Its antigen is undetermined. The CDR3 is 13 residues long. From germline, CDR1 is SGHAT and CDR2 FQNNGV. Trimming took 8 bases from V and 1 from J, leaving 11 bases between them. Generation of bulk TCR libraries relied on previously described methods and listed TCR primers. TCRdb analysed the PCR reads with MiXCR anew, one entry per CDR3 protein. In the table there are tens of thousands of distinct CDR3 sequences, under 25% of which are singletons. Construction of naive CD8 libraries employed roughly 19,000 to 1,100,000 sorted cells together with 10%, 30% or 50% RNA. The sample belongs to a study of molecular identifiers for immune sequencing clone quantification. Notes on the study in general: For effector cells, clones above 20 RNA copies held over 97% of molecules; for naive cells, under 1%.

Source material: naive CD8+ T cells from blood, with Jurkat cell RNA spiked in. Indicated subset: FACS-sorted CD8+CD4-CCR7+CD45RA+ naive T cells. The TCR comes from a human donor in good health. Some libraries in this study had Jurkat cell RNA spiked in. This chain joins TRBV11-2 and TRBJ2-5; a possible D gene is TRBD1 (6 bases). The CDR3 reads CASARQAQETQYF. The CDR3 DNA follows: TGTGCCAGCGCACGACAGGCCCAAGAGACCCAGTACTTC.